This T cell receptor (beta chain) was captured by sequencing in a study of OX40 agonist ivuxolimab in advanced cancers. The overall study: Hepatocellular carcinoma, melanoma, renal cell or head and neck cancer was diagnosed in the dose-escalation patients.

V lost 2 bases to trimming and J lost 1 base, with 6 bases between them. Germline V gene data show CDR1 as ENHRY and CDR2 as SYGVKD. CDR3 length: 13 amino acids. Autoimmune disease history or systemic immunosuppression was exclusionary. TCRdb keeps only in-frame clones here, not all; method: immunoSEQ multiplex PCR. The table lists just under 85,000 clones, approximately 80% of them singletons. The receptor comes from an adult with an advanced solid tumor such as melanoma, head and neck, liver or kidney cancer. The source material was CD4+ or CD8+ T cells sorted from blood, sampled in a trial of the OX40 agonist ivuxolimab. V and J are TRBV10-3 and TRBJ2-7; D is undetermined. Here the CDR3 reads CAISEGQSYEQYV. The CDR3 coding sequence is TGTGCCATCAGTGAGGGGCAGTCCTACGAGCAGTACGTC.